This TCR beta chain is from a study of identical twins. TCRdb recomputed calls from the 5' RACE reads with MiXCR, one row per CDR3 protein. The table has 200,000 to 250,000 distinct CDR3 sequences, over 13% seen once. The TCR originated in a woman between 18 and 29 years old in good health. Sample: memory (CD45RO+) T cells sorted from blood.

The DNA for the CDR3 is TGTGCCAGCAGATCACAGGGGGCGCGCTACACCTTC. Translated, it gives CASRSQGARYTF. The chain recombines TRBV6-5 with TRBJ1-2; 9 nucleotides align to TRBD1. The length of the CDR3 is 12 residues. V lost 6 bases to trimming and J lost 9 bases; unmatched junction nucleotides: 5. Germline CDR1 is MNHEY and CDR2 is SVGAGI.